These T cell receptor beta chains were read from a single sample in a study of T cells in Graves' hyperthyroidism and ophthalmopathy. MiXCR was run by TCRdb on the multiplex PCR reads, yielding one entry per CDR3 protein. This table holds approximately 630,000 distinct CDR3 sequences, around 15% found once. Sequenced input: blood. These TCRs come from a woman aged 25 to 39 with Graves' hyperthyroidism. Both conserved end residues are part of each CDR3. The D gene is left open where the match is weak. Clone size is given for some rows only: seen once, a few or many times, or a class if the clone is expanded.

size	D	V	J	DNA	CDR3
many	NA	TRBV4-1	TRBJ1-2	TGCGCCAGCAGCCAAGATGAGAGATTCTATGGCTACACCTTC	CASSQDERFYGYTF
many	TRBD2	TRBV5-1	TRBJ2-7	TGCGCCAGCAGCACCTCCACTCTACTAGCGGGGGAACCCTACGAGCAGTACTTC	CASSTSTLLAGEPYEQYF
NA	TRBD1	TRBV27	TRBJ2-7	TGTGCCAGCAACAACAGGGGGCCCATGGGGGAGCTCTATATCTACGAGCAGTACTTC	CASNNRGPMGELYIYEQYF
few	TRBD1	TRBV5-1	TRBJ2-7	TGCGCCAGCAGCCCCGGGACAGGAGTATACGAGCAGTACTTC	CASSPGTGVYEQYF
many	NA	TRBV7-2	TRBJ1-2	TGTGCCAGCAGCTTACCAGGTCTGCGGGGCTACACCTTC	CASSLPGLRGYTF
many	NA	TRBV28	TRBJ2-1	TGTGCCAGCAGTCGGGATTCCTACTACAATGAGCAGTTCTTC	CASSRDSYYNEQFF
NA	NA	TRBV5-1	TRBJ2-1	TGCGCCAGCAGCGGGGGTCGGTTAAGCGGCTATTACAATGAGCAGTTCTTC	CASSGGRLSGYYNEQFF
few	NA	TRBV25-1	TRBJ2-7	TGTGCCAGCAGTGAAAACGGGATTTACTACGAGCAGTACTTC	CASSENGIYYEQYF
few	TRBD1	TRBV5-6	TRBJ2-7	TGTGCCAGCAGCCGTCCCGTCGGGACAGGGAACGAGCAGTACTTC	CASSRPVGTGNEQYF
many	NA	TRBV10-3	TRBJ2-7	TGTGCCATCAGTGAATACAGCGGCTCCTACGAGCAGTACTTC	CAISEYSGSYEQYF
many	NA	TRBV3-1	TRBJ2-1	TGTGCCAGCACTGCCTACAATGAGCAGTTCTTC	CASTAYNEQFF
many	NA	TRBV3-1	TRBJ2-1	TGTGCCAGCAGCCAAGCGCTAGCTGGCAATGAGCAGTTCTTC	CASSQALAGNEQFF
few	NA	TRBV30	TRBJ1-5	TGTGCCTGTGACCGGGACTTCAATCAGCCCCAGCATTTT	CACDRDFNQPQHF
many	TRBD1	TRBV12-3/TRBV12-4	TRBJ2-3	TGTGCCAGCACCTCGACAGGGGGCGCGGATACGCAGTATTTT	CASTSTGGADTQYF
NA	NA	TRBV28	TRBJ1-2	TGTGCCGTCCTCCGGGGTAACTATGGCTACACCTTC	CAVLRGNYGYTF
NA	NA	TRBV3-1	TRBJ2-3	TGTGCCAGCAGCCAAGAAGGGGCAGCGAAAACAGATACGCAGTATTTT	CASSQEGAAKTDTQYF
many	TRBD1	TRBV7-3	TRBJ2-1	TGTGCCAGCAGCCCGTGGGGACAGGGGGCTTTGGGTGAGCAGTTCTTC	CASSPWGQGALGEQFF
many	TRBD2	TRBV6-1	TRBJ2-5	TGTGCCAGTGGGAATTTGGCCGGGACTAGTCGAACACAGTACTTC	CASGNLAGTSRTQYF
NA	TRBD1	TRBV7-3	TRBJ2-1	TGTGCCAGCAGCGCAGGGACAGGGGGCTACAATGAGCAGTTCTTC	CASSAGTGGYNEQFF
NA	NA	TRBV20-1	TRBJ1-1	TGCAGTGCTAGAGCCGGGCCTCCGAACACTGAAGCTTTCTTT	CSARAGPPNTEAFF
NA	NA	TRBV18	TRBJ2-2	TGTGCCAGCTCACCTAACCGAAACCCGAACACCGGGGAGCTGTTTTTT	CASSPNRNPNTGELFF
many	NA	TRBV12-3/TRBV12-4	TRBJ2-1	TGTGCCAGCAGTTTAGGGACTAGGGGGTACAATGAGCAGTTCTTC	CASSLGTRGYNEQFF
few	TRBD2	TRBV20-1	TRBJ2-2	TGCAGTGCATCCGGGACTAGCGGGGGCGGGGAGCTGTTTTTT	CSASGTSGGGELFF
many	TRBD2	TRBV7-2	TRBJ2-5	TGTGCCAGCAGCTTAGGGATCGGGACTAGGGGAGAGACCCAGTACTTC	CASSLGIGTRGETQYF
many	TRBD2	TRBV12-3/TRBV12-4	TRBJ2-1	TGTGCCAGCAGTTTAGCGGGGGGGACGCCCTACAATGAGCAGTTCTTC	CASSLAGGTPYNEQFF
NA	NA	TRBV20-1	TRBJ1-5	TGCAGTGCTAGGGTCCGGGACACTTATCAGCCCCAGCATTTT	CSARVRDTYQPQHF
many	TRBD1	TRBV5-1	TRBJ1-1	TGCGCCAGCAGCCCGGACAGGGGGCGTAATCGGTTCACTGAAGCTTTCTTT	CASSPDRGRNRFTEAFF
many	NA	TRBV19	TRBJ1-1	TGTGCCAGTAGGCCTCGAGGGCTTCAGACTGAAGCTTTCTTT	CASRPRGLQTEAFF
many	NA	TRBV24-1	TRBJ2-2	TGTGCCACCAGTGATTCCGGGACACCGAACACCGGGGAGCTGTTTTTT	CATSDSGTPNTGELFF
many	TRBD2	TRBV29-1	TRBJ2-3	TGCAGCGTGGCGACTAGCGGGAGCACAGATACGCAGTATTTT	CSVATSGSTDTQYF
NA	TRBD2	TRBV24-1	TRBJ2-2	TGTGCCACCAGTACGCTAGCGGGAGGGATACCCGGGGAGCTGTTTTTT	CATSTLAGGIPGELFF
many	NA	TRBV28	TRBJ1-5	TGTGCCAGCAGTTTATACAGGGAAGTAGGCAATCAGCCCCAGCATTTT	CASSLYREVGNQPQHF
many	NA	TRBV6-2/TRBV6-3	TRBJ1-5	TGTGCCAGTGGTGGCGAGGAGGAAAGTAGCAATCAGCCCCAGCATTTT	CASGGEEESSNQPQHF
NA	NA	TRBV4-1	TRBJ1-4	TGCGCCAGCAGCCAATTCCCGGGAGGAAAACTGTTTTTT	CASSQFPGGKLFF
few	TRBD2	TRBV9	TRBJ2-5	TGTGCCAGCAGCCCCCTAGCGGGAGGGCCACTTCAAGAGACCCAGTACTTC	CASSPLAGGPLQETQYF
few	TRBD1	TRBV13	TRBJ2-1	TGTGCCAGCAGCCAACCGGGACAGGGGGTAATAGAGGAGCAGTTCTTC	CASSQPGQGVIEEQFF
few	TRBD1	TRBV4-2	TRBJ2-5	TGTGCCAGCAGCCAAGGGACAGGGGACTTCTCCCTACAAGAGACCCAGTACTTC	CASSQGTGDFSLQETQYF
many	NA	TRBV6-1	TRBJ2-7	TGTGCCAGCAGTGAATTGACTAACTCCTACGAGCAGTACTTC	CASSELTNSYEQYF
once	TRBD2	TRBV6-1	TRBJ2-7	TGTGCCAGCAGTACTGGACTAGCGGGAGGATACGAGCAGTACTTC	CASSTGLAGGYEQYF